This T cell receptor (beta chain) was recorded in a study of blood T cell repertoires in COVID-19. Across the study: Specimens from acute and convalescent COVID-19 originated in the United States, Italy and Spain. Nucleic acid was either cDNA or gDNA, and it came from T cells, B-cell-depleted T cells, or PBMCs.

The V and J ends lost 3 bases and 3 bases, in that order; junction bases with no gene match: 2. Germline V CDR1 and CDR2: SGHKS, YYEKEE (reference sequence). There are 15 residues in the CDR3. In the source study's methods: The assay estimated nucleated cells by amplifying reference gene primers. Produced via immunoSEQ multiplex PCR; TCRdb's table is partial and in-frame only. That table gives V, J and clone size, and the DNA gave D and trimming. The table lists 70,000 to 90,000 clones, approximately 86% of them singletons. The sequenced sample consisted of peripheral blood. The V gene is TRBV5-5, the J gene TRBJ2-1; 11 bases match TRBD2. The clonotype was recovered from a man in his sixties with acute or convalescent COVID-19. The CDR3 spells CASSYSGGDYNEQFF. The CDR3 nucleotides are TGTGCCAGCAGCTATAGCGGGGGGGACTACAATGAGCAGTTCTTC.